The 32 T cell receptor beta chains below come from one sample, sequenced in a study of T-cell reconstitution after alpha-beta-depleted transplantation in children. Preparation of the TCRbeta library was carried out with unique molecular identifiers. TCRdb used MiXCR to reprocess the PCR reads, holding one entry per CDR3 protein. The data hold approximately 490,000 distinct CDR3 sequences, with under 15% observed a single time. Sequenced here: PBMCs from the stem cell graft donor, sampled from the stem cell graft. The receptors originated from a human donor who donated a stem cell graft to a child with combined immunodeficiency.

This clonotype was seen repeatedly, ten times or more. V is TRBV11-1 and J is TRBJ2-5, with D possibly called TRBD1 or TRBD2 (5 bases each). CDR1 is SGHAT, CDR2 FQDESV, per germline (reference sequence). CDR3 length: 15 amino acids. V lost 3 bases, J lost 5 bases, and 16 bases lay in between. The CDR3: CASSLWTTEGETQYF. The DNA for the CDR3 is TGTGCCAGCAGCTTGTGGACAACCGAGGGGGAGACCCAGTACTTC.

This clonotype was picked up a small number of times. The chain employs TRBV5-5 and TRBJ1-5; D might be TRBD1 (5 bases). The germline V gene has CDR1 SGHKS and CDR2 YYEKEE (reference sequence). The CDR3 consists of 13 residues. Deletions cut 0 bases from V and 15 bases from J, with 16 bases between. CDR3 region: CASSLAGSQGGHF. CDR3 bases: TGTGCCAGCAGCTTGGCCGGCTCGCAGGGCGGGCATTTT.

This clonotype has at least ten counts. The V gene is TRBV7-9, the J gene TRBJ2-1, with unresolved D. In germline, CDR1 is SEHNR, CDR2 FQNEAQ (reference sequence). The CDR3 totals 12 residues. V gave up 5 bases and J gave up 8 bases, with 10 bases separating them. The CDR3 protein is CASSHRRDEQFF. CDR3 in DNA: TGTGCCAGCAGCCACCGTAGGGATGAGCAGTTCTTC.

CDR3 in amino acids: CASTFAQGSPQFF. The DNA for the CDR3 is TGTGCCAGCACCTTCGCCCAAGGGTCTCCGCAGTTCTTC. The rearrangement uses TRBV11-2 and TRBJ2-1; D is unclear. Trimming left V 7 bases short and J 12 bases short, with 19 bases between. The CDR3 contains 13 residues. Germline V gene sequence: CDR1 SGHAT, CDR2 FQNNGV.

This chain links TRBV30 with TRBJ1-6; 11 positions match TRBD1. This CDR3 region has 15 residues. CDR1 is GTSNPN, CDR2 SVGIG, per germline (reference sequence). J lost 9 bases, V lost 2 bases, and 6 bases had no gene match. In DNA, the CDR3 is TGTGCCTGGAGTTCACCGGGACAGGGGGGTTCACCCCTCCACTTT. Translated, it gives CAWSSPGQGGSPLHF. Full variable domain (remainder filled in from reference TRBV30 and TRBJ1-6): SQTIHQWPATLVQPVGSPLSLECTVEGTSNPNLYWYRQAAGRGLQLLFYSVGIGQISSEVPQNLSASRPQDRQFILSSKKLLLSDSGFYLCAWSSPGQGGSPLHFGNGTRLTVT.

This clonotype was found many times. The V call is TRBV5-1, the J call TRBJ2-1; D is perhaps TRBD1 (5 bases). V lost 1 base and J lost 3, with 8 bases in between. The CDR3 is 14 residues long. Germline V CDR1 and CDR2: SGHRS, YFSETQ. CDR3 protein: CASSLSDSYNEQFF. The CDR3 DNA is TGCGCCAGCAGCTTGAGTGACAGCTACAATGAGCAGTTCTTC.

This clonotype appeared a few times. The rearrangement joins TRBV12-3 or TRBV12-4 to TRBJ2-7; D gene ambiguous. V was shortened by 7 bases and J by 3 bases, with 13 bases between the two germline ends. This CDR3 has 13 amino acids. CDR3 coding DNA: TGTGCCAGCAAAAGGGCACGAGGCTACGAGCAGTACTTC. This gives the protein CASKRARGYEQYF.

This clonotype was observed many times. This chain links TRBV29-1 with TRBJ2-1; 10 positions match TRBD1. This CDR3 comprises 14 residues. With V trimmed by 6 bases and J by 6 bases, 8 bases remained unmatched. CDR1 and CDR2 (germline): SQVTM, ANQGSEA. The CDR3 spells CSVRDRGLVNEQFF. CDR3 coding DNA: TGCAGCGTAAGAGACAGGGGGCTGGTCAATGAGCAGTTCTTC.

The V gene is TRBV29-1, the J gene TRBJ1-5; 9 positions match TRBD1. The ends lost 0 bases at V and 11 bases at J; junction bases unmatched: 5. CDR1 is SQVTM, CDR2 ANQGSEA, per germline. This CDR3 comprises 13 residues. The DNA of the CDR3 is TGCAGCGTTGAAGATCAAACAGGGGGCTCCCAGCATTTT. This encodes CSVEDQTGGSQHF. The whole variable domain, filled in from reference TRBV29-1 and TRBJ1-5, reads SAVISQKPSRDICQRGTSLTIQCQVDSQVTMMFWYRQQPGQSLTLIATANQGSEATYESGFVIDKFPISRPNLTFSTLTVSNMSPEDSSIYLCSVEDQTGGSQHFGDGTRLSIL.

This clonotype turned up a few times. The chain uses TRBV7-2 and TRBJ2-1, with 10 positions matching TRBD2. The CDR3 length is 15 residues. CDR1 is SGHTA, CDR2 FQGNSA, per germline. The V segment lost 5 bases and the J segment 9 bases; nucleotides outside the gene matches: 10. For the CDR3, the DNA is TGTGCCAGCAGCCAGCTAGCGGGAGAAGTGTTTGAGCAGTTCTTC. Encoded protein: CASSQLAGEVFEQFF.

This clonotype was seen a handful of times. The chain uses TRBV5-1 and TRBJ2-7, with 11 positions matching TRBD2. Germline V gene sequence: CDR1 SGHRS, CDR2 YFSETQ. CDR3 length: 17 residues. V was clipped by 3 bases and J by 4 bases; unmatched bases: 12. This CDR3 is CASSSSLTSGAGYEQYF. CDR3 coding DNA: TGCGCCAGCAGCTCTTCCCTGACTAGCGGGGCGGGTTACGAGCAGTACTTC. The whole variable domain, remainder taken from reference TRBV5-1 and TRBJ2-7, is KAGVTQTPRYLIKTRGQQVTLSCSPISGHRSVSWYQQTPGQGLQFLFEYFSETQRNKGNFPGRFSGRQFSNSRSEMNVSTLELGDSALYLCASSSSLTSGAGYEQYFGPGTRLTVT.

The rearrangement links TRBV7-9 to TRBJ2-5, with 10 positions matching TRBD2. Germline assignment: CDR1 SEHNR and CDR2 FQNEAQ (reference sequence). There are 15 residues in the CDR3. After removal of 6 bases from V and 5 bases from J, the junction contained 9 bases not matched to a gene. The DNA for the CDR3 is TGTGCCAGCAGAGATAGCGGGGGGCCAGAGGAGACCCAGTACTTC. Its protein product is CASRDSGGPEETQYF.

The CDR3 sequence: CASSLDVGQLTGELFF. DNA for the CDR3: TGTGCCAGCAGCTTAGACGTGGGACAGTTAACCGGGGAGCTGTTTTTT. The V call is TRBV7-9, the J call TRBJ2-2; 7 bases fit TRBD1. CDR1 is SEHNR and CDR2 is FQNEAQ in the germline V gene (reference sequence). J lost 5 bases, V lost 1 base, and 7 bases had no gene match. The CDR3 totals 16 residues.

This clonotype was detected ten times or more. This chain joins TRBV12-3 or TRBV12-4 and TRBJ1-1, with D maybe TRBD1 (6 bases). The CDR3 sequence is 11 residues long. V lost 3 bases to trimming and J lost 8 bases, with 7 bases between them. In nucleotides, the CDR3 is TGTGCCAGCAGTTTTAGGGGGGAAGCTTTCTTT. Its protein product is CASSFRGEAFF.

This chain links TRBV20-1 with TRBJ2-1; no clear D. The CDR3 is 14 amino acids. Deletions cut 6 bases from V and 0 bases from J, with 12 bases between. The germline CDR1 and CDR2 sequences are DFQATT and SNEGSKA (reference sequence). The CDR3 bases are TGCAGTGCCTTGACGTATAGCTCCTACAATGAGCAGTTCTTC. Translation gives CSALTYSSYNEQFF.

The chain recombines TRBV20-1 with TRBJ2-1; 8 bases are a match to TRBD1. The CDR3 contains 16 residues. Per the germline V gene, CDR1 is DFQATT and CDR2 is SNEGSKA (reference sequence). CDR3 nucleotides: TGCTGCGCTAGAGATAAGACTTTGACAGGGGATATCGAGCAGTTCTTC. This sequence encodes CCARDKTLTGDIEQFF.

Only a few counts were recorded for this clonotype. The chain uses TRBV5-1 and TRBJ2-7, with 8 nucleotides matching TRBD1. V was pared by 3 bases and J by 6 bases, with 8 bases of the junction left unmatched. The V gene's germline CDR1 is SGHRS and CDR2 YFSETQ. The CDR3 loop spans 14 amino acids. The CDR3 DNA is TGCGCCAGCAGCTGGGGACCCGGGACAGGCGAGCAGTACTTC. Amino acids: CASSWGPGTGEQYF.

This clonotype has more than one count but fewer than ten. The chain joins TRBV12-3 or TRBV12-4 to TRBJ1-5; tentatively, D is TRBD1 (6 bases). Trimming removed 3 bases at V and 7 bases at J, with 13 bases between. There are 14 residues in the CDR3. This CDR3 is CASSFNRAGQPQHF. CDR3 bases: TGTGCCAGCAGTTTTAACAGGGCAGGGCAGCCCCAGCATTTT.

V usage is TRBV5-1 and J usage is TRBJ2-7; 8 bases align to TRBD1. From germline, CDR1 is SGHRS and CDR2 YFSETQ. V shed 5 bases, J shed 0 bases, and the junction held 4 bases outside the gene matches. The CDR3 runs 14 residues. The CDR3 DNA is TGCGCCAGCAGGCCGGGACAGGACTCCTACGAGCAGTACTTC. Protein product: CASRPGQDSYEQYF.

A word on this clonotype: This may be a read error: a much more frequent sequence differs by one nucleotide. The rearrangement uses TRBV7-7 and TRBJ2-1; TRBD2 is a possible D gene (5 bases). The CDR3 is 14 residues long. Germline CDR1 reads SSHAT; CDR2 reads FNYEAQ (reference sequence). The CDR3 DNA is TGTTCCAGCAGCTTAGCGTCCGAGGGTTCGGAGCAGTTCTTC. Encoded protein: CSSSLASEGSEQFF.

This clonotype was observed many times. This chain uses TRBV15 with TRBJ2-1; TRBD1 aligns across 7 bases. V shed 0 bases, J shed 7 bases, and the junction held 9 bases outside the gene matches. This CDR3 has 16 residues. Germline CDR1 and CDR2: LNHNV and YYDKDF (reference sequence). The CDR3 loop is CATSRDRGTAVNEQFF. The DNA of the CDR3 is TGTGCCACCAGCAGAGATAGGGGGACAGCAGTAAATGAGCAGTTCTTC.

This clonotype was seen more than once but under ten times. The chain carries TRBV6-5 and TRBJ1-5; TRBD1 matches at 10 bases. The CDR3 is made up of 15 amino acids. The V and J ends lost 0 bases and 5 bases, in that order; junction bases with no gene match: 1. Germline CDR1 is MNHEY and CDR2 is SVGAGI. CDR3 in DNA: TGTGCCAGCAGTTACTCGACAGGGGGCGATCAGCCCCAGCATTTT. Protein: CASSYSTGGDQPQHF.

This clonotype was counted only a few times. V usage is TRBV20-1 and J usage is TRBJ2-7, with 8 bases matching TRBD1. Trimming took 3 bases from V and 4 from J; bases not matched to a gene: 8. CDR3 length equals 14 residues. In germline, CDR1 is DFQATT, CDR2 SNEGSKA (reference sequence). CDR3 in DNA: TGCAGTGCTAGTCCCCGACAGGGGAGATACGAGCAGTACTTC. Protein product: CSASPRQGRYEQYF.

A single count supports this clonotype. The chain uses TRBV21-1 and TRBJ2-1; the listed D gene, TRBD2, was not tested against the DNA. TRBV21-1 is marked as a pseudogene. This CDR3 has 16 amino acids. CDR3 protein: CASTRPTSGSYNEQFF. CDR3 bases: TGTGCCAGCACCCGACCCACTAGCGGATCCTACAATGAGCAGTTCTTC.

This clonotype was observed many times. DNA for the CDR3: TGTGCCAGCAGTGGCCCCGGGACAGCGCCCTACGAGCAGTACTTC. Amino acid sequence: CASSGPGTAPYEQYF. The chain uses TRBV6-1 and TRBJ2-7; 7 nucleotides agree with TRBD1. From germline, CDR1 is MNHNS and CDR2 SASEGT. The length of the CDR3 is 15 residues. With V trimmed by 4 bases and J by 2 bases, 8 bases remained unmatched.

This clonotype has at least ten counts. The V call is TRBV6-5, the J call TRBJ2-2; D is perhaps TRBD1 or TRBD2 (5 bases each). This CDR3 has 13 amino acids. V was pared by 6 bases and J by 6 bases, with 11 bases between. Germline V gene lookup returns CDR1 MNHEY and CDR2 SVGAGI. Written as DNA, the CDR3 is TGTGCCAGCAGGGGGCTGGGACCCGGGGAGCTGTTTTTT. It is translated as CASRGLGPGELFF.

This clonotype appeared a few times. As DNA, the CDR3 is TGTGCCAGCAGCTTAGCTCGTCTAGCGCCAGATACGCAGTATTTT. Encoded protein: CASSLARLAPDTQYF. The rearrangement links TRBV11-1 to TRBJ2-3; D might be TRBD2 (6 bases). The CDR3 sequence is 15 residues long. Per the germline V gene, CDR1 is SGHAT and CDR2 is FQDESV (reference sequence). V lost 0 bases to trimming and J lost 4 bases, with 11 bases between them.

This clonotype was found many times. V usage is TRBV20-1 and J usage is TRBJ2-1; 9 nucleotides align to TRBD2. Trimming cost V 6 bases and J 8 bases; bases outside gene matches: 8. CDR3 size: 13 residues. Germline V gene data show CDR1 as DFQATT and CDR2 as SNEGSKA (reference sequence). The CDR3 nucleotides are TGCAGTGCCCATAGCGGGAGAGACTATGAGCAGTTCTTC. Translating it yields CSAHSGRDYEQFF.

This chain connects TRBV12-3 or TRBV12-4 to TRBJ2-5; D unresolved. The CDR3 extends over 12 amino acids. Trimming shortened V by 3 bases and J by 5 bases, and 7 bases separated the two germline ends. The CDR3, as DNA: TGTGCCAGCAGTTTCGAGGAGGAGACCCAGTACTTC. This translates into CASSFEEETQYF.

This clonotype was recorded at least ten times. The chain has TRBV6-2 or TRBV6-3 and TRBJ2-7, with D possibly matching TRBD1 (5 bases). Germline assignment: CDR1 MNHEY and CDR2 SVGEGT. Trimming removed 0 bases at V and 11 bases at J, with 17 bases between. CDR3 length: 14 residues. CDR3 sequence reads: CASSYSMGRAAEYF. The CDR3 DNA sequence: TGTGCCAGCAGTTACTCTATGGGCAGGGCGGCGGAGTACTTC.

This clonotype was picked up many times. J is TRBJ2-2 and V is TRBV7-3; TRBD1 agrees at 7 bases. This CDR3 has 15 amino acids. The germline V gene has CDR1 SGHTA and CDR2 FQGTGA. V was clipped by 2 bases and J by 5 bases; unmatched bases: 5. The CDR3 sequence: CASSLPGGETGELFF. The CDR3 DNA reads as TGTGCCAGCAGCTTACCAGGGGGTGAGACCGGGGAGCTGTTTTTT.

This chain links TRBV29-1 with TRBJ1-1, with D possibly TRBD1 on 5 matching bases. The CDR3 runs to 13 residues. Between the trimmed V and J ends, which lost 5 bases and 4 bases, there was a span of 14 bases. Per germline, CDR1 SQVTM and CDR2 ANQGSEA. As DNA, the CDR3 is TGCAGCGTTCAGCGGCCTGACAGCACTGAAGCTTTCTTT. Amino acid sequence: CSVQRPDSTEAFF.